This T cell receptor (beta chain) came from a study of T cell responses to AZD1222 COVID-19 vaccine. Whole-study results and caveats: Seropositive at baseline were only a handful of AZD1222 recipients. Targeting of unmutated variant regions was reportedly seen in nearly half of spike-specific TCRs.

V gave up 1 base and J gave up 2 bases; unmatched junction bases: 3. The CDR3 runs to 15 residues. Germline V CDR1 and CDR2: SGHNT, YYREEE (reference sequence). About this clone itself: Its matching antigen is unknown.

Clones were sequenced by immunoSEQ multiplex PCR, and TCRdb holds only the in-frame ones, with some missing. The sample lists hundreds of thousands of clones; about 92% were seen once. The rearrangement joins TRBV5-4 to TRBJ2-5, with 9 bases identical to TRBD1. The source of this sequence is an adult in good health. This sample comprised peripheral blood, obtained on day 0 of MenACWY control vaccination. CDR3 loop: CASSLPGQGQETQYF. The DNA of the CDR3 is TGTGCCAGCAGCTTGCCGGGACAGGGACAAGAGACCCAGTACTTC.